In this sample, the clone carrying this TCR beta chain turned up a few times. Its target is unknown. A TCRbeta library incorporating unique molecular identifiers was prepared. TCRdb redid the calling of the PCR reads with MiXCR, one entry per CDR3 protein. The table includes around 800,000 distinct CDR3 sequences, about 15% detected once. The sample belongs to a study of T-cell reconstitution after alpha-beta-depleted transplantation in children. Study-wide findings and caveats: T cells produced anew were the main source of T-cell counts and diversity one year after transplant. In some patients, recipient T cells and intrathymic progenitors surviving conditioning explained high day-60 diversity. About two months after transplant, alpha-beta T cells reportedly came from several hundred expanded graft clones.

Germline V gene data show CDR1 as ENHRY and CDR2 as SYGVKD. The CDR3 sequence is 13 residues long. The chain has TRBV10-3 and TRBJ2-3; D uncertain. The clonotype originates from a male patient younger than 18 who had a stem cell transplant for acute lymphoblastic leukemia, so the T cells may come from the graft donor. This material consisted of PBMCs, mostly from graft donor cells, taken 360 days after TCRalphabeta/CD19-depleted stem cell transplant. CDR3 in DNA: TGTGCTGGCCGCCCCTCACAGACAGATACGCAGTATTTT. Residues: CAGRPSQTDTQYF.